This T cell receptor beta chain was captured in a study of T cells after posttransplantation cyclophosphamide (dated by TCRdb to 2016 to 2018). Regarding the research as a whole: T cell repertoire reconstitution was tracked by TRB sequencing after myeloablative bone marrow transplantation in which posttransplantation cyclophosphamide was used as GVHD prophylaxis. Antigen receptor sequencing covered samples from roughly 40 PTCy-treated patients and 16 of their related bone marrow donors. Blood from every one of the 30 to 35 PTCy patients who had 1-year posttransplant specimens underwent TRB sequencing. TRB sequencing was also done on up to about 3 additional blood samples from 2 to 5.2 years after transplant in 3 patients, and on pretransplant blood from 4 patients. Because TRA and TRB clonality correlated tightly in roughly nine samples, later TCR analyses were limited to TRB. Public TRB sequences were compared against a database of over 3,600 sequences linked to responses to pathogens, tumor antigens, self-antigens and alloantigens. Results and caveats for the whole study, not just this receptor: Donor-recipient similarity was low at 1-2 months but increased during the first year, and donor CD8+ memory clones often dominated later blood repertoires. The TRB repertoires of T cells infiltrating skin or GI tract showed only limited overlap with the TRB repertoires of T cells in blood. Across 45 patients, recipient CMV seropositivity and CMV reactivation were highly associated with TRB clonality; PTCy diversity was similar to CNI/methotrexate controls.

TRB sequencing used genomic DNA with the immunoSEQ assay at survey resolution or the hsTCRB kit. In the original analysis: Initial read processing used immunoSEQ software, and repertoire analyses used the LymphoSeq R package. Clonality was computed as 1 minus normalized Shannon entropy, and a Gini coefficient was also calculated for each TRB dataset. To infer phenotypes in unsorted samples, TRB sequences from sorted subsets of the recipient or donor were mapped onto the unsorted samples of the same recipient. TCRdb provides this immuneACCESS table in a form limited to in-frame rearrangements. Some clones are lacking; in checked studies, under half of them reflect an unresolved V gene, and why the rest are absent is not known. For V, J and clone size, that table is used; D and trimming come from the DNA. This sample was tabulated with 17,000 or so clones, among which there are no singletons. Clones ranked in the top ten supply about 0.54% of the sample.

This clone was found many times. Which antigen it targets is not known. Per-nucleotide qualities are absent, and no much larger clonotype sits a single base away. The treatment or condition label for this specimen denotes: high-dose cyclophosphamide on days +3 and +4 as single-agent GVHD prophylaxis. Patients in the PTCy group got busulfan and fludarabine conditioning, a marrow graft from a related or unrelated donor, and cyclophosphamide on days +3 and +4. PTCy-treated patients came from a prospective multi-institutional clinical trial. Peripheral blood and bone marrow mononuclear cells were isolated by Ficoll-Hypaque density centrifugation and cryopreserved. This specimen consisted of PBMCs, obtained after allogeneic stem cell transplant with posttransplant cyclophosphamide. This clonotype originated in a female patient younger than 45 who received an allogeneic stem cell transplant from a related donor, was CMV-positive, and had no GVHD. Some T cells present after a transplant may be cells of the graft donor.

The sequenced DNA: TGCGCCAGCAGCCAGAGACCGGGACTAGCCCCCTACAATGAGCAGTTCTTC. Translated, it reads CASSQRPGLAPYNEQFF. This chain is built from TRBV4-3 and TRBJ2-1; 9 bases in between match TRBD2. The CDR3 measures 17 amino acids from cysteine to phenylalanine. The entry retains the CDR3 DNA only, 51 bases that are in frame from base 1. V is cut back by 3 bases and J by 2 bases, with 8 bases in the junction unmatched. Per the germline V gene, LGHNA is the CDR1 and YSLEER is the CDR2.